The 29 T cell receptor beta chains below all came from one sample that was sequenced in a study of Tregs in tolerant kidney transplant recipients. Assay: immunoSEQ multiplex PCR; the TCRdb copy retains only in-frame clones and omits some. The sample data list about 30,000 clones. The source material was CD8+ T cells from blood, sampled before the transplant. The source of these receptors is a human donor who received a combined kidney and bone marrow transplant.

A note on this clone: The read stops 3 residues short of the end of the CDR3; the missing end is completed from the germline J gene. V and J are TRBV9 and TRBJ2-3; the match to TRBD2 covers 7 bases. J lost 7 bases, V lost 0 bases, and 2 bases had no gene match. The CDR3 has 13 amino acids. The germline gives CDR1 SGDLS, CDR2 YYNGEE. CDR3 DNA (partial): TGTGCCAGCAGCGTAGGGGGGGGTCATACG. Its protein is CASSVGGGHT. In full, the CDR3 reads CASSVGGGHTQYF.

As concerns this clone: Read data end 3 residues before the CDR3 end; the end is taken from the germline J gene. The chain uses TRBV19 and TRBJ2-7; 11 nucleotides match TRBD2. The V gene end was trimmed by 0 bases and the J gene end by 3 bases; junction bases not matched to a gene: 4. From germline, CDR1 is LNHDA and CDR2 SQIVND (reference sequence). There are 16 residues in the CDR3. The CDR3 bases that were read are TGTGCCAGTAGTATAGAGGGACTAGCGGAACTCTACGAG. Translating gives CASSIEGLAELYE. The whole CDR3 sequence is CASSIEGLAELYEQYF.

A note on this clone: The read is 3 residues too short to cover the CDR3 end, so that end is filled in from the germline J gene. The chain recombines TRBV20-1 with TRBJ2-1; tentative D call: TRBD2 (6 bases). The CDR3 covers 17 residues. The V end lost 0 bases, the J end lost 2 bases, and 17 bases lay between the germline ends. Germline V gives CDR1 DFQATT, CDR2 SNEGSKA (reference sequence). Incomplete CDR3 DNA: TGCAGTGCTAGAGATCCCGGGGGAATTACCCCCTACAATGAG. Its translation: CSARDPGGITPYNE. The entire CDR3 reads CSARDPGGITPYNEQFF.

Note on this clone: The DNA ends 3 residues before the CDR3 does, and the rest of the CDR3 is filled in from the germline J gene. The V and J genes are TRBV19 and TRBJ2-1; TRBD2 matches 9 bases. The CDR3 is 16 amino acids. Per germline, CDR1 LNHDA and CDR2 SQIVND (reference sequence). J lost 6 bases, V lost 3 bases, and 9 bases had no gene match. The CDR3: CASSISGTSFGNEQFF. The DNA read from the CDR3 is TGTGCCAGTAGTATTTCCGGGACTAGCTTTGGCAATGAG.

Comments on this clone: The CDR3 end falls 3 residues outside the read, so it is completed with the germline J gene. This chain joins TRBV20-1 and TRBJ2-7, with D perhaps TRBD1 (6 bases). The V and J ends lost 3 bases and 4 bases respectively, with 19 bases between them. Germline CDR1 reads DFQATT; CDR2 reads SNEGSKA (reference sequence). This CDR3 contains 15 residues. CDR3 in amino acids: CSARDTWTANYEQYF. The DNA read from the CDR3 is TGCAGTGCTAGGGACACGTGGACAGCGAATTACGAG.

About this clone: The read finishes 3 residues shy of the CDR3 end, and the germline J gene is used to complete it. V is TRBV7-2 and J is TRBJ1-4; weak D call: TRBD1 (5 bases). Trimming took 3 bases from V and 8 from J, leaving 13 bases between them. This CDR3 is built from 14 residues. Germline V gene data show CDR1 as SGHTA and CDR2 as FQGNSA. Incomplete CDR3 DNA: TGTGCCAGCAGCTTGGGAGACGAGGGGGAAAAA. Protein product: CASSLGDEGEK. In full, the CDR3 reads CASSLGDEGEKLFF.

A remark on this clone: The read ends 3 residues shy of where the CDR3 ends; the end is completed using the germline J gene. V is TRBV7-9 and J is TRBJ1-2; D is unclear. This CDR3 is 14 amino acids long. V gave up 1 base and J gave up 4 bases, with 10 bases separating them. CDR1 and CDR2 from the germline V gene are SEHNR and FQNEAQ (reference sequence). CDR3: CASSLGDTFYGYTF. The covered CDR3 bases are TGTGCCAGCAGCTTAGGAGACACCTTCTATGGC.

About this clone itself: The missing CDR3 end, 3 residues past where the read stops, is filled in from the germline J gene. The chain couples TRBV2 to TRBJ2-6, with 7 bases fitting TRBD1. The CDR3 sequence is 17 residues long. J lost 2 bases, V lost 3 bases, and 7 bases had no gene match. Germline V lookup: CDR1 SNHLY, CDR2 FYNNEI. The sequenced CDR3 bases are TGTGCCAGCAGTGAGGCCGGGACAGTCGCTGGGGCCAACGTC. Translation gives CASSEAGTVAGANV. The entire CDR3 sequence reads CASSEAGTVAGANVLTF.

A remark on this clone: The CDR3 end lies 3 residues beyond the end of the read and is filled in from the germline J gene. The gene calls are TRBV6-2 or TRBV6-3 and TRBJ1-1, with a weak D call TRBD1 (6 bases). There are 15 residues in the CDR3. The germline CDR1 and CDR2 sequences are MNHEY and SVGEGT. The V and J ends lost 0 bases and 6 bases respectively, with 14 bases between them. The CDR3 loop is CASSYSRGPSAEAFF. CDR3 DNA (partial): TGTGCCAGCAGTTACTCGCGGGGGCCGTCCGCTGAA.

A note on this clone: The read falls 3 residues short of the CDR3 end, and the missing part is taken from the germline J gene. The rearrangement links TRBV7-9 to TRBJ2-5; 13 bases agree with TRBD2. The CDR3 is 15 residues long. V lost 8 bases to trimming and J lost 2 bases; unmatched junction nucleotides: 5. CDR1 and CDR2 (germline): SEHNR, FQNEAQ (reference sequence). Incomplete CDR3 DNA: TGTGCCAGCGGGAGGGGACTAGCGGGACAAGAGACC. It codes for CASGRGLAGQET. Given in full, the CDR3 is CASGRGLAGQETQYF.

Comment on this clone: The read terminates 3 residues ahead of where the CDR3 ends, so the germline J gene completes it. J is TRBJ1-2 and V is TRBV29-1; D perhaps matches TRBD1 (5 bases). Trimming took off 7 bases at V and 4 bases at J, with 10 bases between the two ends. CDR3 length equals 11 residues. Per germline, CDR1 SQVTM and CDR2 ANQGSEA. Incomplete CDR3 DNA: TGCAGCGCTTCGGACACCTATGGC. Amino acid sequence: CSASDTYG. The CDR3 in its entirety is CSASDTYGYTF.

The CDR3 DNA, read in part, is TGTGCCAGTAGTGCAGGACAGCTTGGGGGCACTGAA. Translation: CASSAGQLGGTE. The full CDR3 is CASSAGQLGGTEAFF. V gene TRBV19 combines with J gene TRBJ1-1; the D gene is possibly TRBD1 (6 bases). The read stops 3 residues short of the end of the CDR3; the missing end is completed from the germline J gene. With 5 bases removed from V and 4 bases from J, the gap between germline ends came to 17 bases. CDR1 and CDR2 (germline): LNHDA, SQIVND (reference sequence). The CDR3 sequence is 15 residues long.

This chain's CDR3 is CASSFGQGNQPQHF. CDR3 DNA, as far as it was read: TGTGCCAGCAGTTTTGGGCAGGGCAATCAGCCC. The gene calls are TRBV28 and TRBJ1-5; D unresolved. The read halts 3 residues ahead of the CDR3 end, with the missing end drawn from the germline J gene. Germline V gene data show CDR1 as MDHEN and CDR2 as SYDVKM. V lost 3 bases and J lost 2, with 8 bases in between. The CDR3 runs to 14 residues.

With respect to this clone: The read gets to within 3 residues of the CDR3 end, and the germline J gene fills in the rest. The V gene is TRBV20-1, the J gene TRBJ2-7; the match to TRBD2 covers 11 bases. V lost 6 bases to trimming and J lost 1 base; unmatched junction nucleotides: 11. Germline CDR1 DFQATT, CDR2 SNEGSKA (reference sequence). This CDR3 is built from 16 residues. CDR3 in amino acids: CSASPLLAGESYEQYF. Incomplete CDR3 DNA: TGCAGTGCAAGCCCCTTACTAGCGGGAGAGTCCTACGAG.

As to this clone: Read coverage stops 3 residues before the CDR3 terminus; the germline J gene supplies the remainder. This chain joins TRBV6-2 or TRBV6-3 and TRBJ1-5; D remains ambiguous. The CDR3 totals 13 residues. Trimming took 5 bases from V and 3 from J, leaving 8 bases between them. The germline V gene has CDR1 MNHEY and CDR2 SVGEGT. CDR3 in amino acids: CASSVIANQPQHF. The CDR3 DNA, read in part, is TGTGCCAGCAGTGTAATAGCCAATCAGCCC.

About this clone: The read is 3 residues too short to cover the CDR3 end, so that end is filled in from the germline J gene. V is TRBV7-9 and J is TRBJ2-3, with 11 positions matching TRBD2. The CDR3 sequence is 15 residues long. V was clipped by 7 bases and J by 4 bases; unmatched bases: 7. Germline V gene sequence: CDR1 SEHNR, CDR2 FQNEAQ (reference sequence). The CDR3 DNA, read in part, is TGTGCCAGCACCTACACTAGCGGGAGCTCAGATACG. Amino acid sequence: CASTYTSGSSDT. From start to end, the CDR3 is CASTYTSGSSDTQYF.

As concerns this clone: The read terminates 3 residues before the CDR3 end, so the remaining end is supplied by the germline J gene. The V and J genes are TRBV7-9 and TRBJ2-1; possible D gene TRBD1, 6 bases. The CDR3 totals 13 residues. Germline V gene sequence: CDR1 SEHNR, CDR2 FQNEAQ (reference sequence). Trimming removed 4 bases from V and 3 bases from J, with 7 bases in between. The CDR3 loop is CASSSDSYNEQFF. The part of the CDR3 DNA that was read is TGTGCCAGCAGCTCGGACAGCTACAATGAG.

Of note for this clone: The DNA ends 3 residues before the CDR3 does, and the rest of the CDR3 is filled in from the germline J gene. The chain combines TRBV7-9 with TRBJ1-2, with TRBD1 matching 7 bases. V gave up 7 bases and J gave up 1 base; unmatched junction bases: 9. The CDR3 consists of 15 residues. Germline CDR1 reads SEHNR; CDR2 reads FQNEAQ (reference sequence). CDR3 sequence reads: CASTVQGDVNYGYTF. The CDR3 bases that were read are TGTGCCAGCACGGTCCAGGGGGATGTTAACTATGGC.

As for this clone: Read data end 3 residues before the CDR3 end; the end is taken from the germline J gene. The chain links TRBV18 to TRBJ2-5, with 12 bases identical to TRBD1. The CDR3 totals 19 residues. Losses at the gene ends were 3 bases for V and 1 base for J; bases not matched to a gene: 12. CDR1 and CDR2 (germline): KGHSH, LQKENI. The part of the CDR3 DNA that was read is TGTGCCAGCTCACCTGCTATCGGGACAGGGGGCGCGATCCAAGAGACC. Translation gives CASSPAIGTGGAIQET. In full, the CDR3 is CASSPAIGTGGAIQETQYF.

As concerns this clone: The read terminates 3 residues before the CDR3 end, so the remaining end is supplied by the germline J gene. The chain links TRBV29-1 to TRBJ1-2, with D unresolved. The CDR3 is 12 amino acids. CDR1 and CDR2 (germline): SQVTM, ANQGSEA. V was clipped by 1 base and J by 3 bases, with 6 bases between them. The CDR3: CSVEVGYYGYTF. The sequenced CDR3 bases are TGCAGCGTTGAAGTTGGCTACTATGGC.

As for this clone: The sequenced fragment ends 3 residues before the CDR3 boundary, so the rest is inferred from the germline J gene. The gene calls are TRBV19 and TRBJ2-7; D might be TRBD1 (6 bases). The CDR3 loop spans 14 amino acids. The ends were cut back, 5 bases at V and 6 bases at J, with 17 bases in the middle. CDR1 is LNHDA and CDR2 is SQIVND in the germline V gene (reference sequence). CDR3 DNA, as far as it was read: TGTGCCAGTAGTGGAACCCAAGGGGGTTCCGAG. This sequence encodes CASSGTQGGSE. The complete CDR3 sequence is CASSGTQGGSEQYF.

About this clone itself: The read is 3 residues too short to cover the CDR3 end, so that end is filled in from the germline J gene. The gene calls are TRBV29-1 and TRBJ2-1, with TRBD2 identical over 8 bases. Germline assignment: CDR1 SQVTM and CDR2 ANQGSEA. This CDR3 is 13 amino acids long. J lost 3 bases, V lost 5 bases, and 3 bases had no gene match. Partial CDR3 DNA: TGCAGCGTTTGGACTAGCAGCTACAATGAG. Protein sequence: CSVWTSSYNE. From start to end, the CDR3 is CSVWTSSYNEQFF.

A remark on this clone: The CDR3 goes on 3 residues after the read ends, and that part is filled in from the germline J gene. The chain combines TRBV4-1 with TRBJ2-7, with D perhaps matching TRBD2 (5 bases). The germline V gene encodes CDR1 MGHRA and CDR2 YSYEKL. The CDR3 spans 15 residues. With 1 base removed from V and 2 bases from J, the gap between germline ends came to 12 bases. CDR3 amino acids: CASSQVELATYEQYF. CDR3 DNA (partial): TGCGCCAGCAGCCAAGTTGAGCTAGCCACCTACGAG.

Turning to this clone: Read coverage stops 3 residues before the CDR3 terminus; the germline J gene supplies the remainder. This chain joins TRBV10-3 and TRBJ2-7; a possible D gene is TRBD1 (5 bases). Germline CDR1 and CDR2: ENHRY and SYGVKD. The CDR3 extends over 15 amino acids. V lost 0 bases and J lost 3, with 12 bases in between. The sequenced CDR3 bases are TGTGCCATCAGTGAGTCGATAGGGGCGAGCTACGAG. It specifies CAISESIGASYE. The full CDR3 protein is CAISESIGASYEQYF.

CDR3 DNA (partial): TGTGCCAGCAGCGGACAGCGAGCTGGAAACACC. As protein: CASSGQRAGNT. From start to end, the CDR3 is CASSGQRAGNTIYF. This chain connects TRBV7-9 to TRBJ1-3; the D gene is possibly TRBD1 (6 bases). The read falls 3 residues short of the CDR3 end, and the missing part is taken from the germline J gene. This CDR3 is built from 14 residues. V lost 5 bases and J lost 2, with 10 bases in between. Germline V gives CDR1 SEHNR, CDR2 FQNEAQ (reference sequence).

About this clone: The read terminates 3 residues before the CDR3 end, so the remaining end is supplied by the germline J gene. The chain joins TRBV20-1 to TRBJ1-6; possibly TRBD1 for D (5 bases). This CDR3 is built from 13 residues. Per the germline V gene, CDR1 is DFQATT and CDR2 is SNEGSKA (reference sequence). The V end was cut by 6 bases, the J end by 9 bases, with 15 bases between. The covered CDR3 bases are TGCAGTGCACTTGACAGAGAAAGTTCACCC. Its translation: CSALDRESSP. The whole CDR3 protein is CSALDRESSPLHF.

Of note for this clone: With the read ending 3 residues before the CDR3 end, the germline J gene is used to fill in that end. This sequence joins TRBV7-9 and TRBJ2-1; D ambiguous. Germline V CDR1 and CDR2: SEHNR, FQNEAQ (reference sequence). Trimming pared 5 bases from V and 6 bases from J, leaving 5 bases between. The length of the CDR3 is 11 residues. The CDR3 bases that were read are TGTGCCAGCAGCCGGGTCAATGAG. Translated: CASSRVNE. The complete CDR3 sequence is CASSRVNEQFF.

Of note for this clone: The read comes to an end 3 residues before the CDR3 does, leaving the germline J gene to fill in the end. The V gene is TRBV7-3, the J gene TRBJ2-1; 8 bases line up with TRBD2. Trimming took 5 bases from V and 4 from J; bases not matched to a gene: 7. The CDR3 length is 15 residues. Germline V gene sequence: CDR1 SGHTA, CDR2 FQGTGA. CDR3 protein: CASSIHPGGYNEQFF. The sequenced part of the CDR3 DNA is TGTGCCAGCAGCATTCATCCGGGGGGGTACAATGAG.

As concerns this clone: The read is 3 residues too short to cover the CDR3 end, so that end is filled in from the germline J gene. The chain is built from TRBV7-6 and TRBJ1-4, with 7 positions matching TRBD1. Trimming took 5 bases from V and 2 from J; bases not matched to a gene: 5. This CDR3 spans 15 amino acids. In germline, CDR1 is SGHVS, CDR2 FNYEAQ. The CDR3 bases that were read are TGTGCCAGCAGCCGCTCGACAGGGACTAATGAAAAA. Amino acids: CASSRSTGTNEK. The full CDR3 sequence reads CASSRSTGTNEKLFF.